This T cell receptor beta chain was identified during a study of metastatic and nonmetastatic thyroid tumors. Study-level results: The study reportedly found significantly higher TCR beta diversity in malignant thyroid tumors than benign nodules, in blood and tumor.

TCRdb ran MiXCR on the PCR reads. The sample has several thousand clones, just under 30% seen once. Before thyroid surgery, none of the patients had received any treatment. A word on this clone: The target antigen is unknown.

Germline loops: CDR1 MDHEN, CDR2 SYDVKM. V shed 6 bases and J 6 bases; nucleotides not matched to a gene: 12. The CDR3 has 16 amino acids. The TCR was taken from a female donor with papillary thyroid cancer or a benign thyroid nodule (not recorded which). Some clones in this sample may be carry-over from other donors' samples. The material sequenced was tumor tissue. The chain has TRBV28 and TRBJ2-1, with 9 bases fitting TRBD1. CDR3 protein: CASRLPRGQGFNEQFF. The CDR3 DNA is TGTGCCAGCAGACTTCCTCGGGGACAGGGTTTCAATGAGCAGTTCTTC. The entire variable domain, with the rest obtained from reference TRBV28 and TRBJ2-1, is as follows: DVKVTQSSRYLVKRTGEKVFLECVQDMDHENMFWYRQDPGLGLRLIYFSYDVKMKEKGDIPEGYSVSREKKERFSLILESASTNQTSMYLCASRLPRGQGFNEQFFGPGTRLTVL.